What follows are 2 T cell receptor beta chains derived from one specimen sequenced in a study of cytomegalovirus exposure and HLA in healthy donors. The PCR used 60 Vbeta and 13 Jbeta primers. TCRdb's copy holds only in-frame clones and misses some; the assay was immunoSEQ multiplex PCR. The top ten hold about 5% of the sample, which has under 150,000 clones, around 80% seen once. The sequenced material came from PBMCs. The receptors stem from a male donor in good health and CMV-seronegative.

A remark on this clone: At one end the junction does not follow the germline gene, possibly because of a read error. The chain couples TRBV2 to TRBJ2-5, with 7 bases matching TRBD2. This CDR3 region has 14 residues. The germline V gene has CDR1 SNHLY and CDR2 FYNNEI. The CDR3 DNA follows: TGTGCCAGCAGGGAAGCCGGGGGGAGCGAGACCCAGTACTTC. It translates to CASREAGGSETQYF.

This clone was detected once. This chain connects TRBV5-1 to TRBJ2-2; D gene uncertain. The CDR3 spans 11 residues. V was clipped by 6 bases and J by 7 bases, with 7 bases between them. Germline CDR1 reads SGHRS; CDR2 reads YFSETQ. For the CDR3, the DNA is TGCGCCAGCAAGCAGGACGGGGAGCTGTTTTTT. Translation gives CASKQDGELFF.